Each of the 14 T cell receptor beta chains below was sequenced from the same sample in a study of STAT5B mutations in CD4+ large granular lymphocyte leukemia. Clones were read by immunoSEQ multiplex PCR, and TCRdb kept only the in-frame ones, dropping some. The table lists about 45,000 clones, about 86% of them singletons. Sequencing input: CD4+ T cells from blood buffy coats. These receptors all come from a human donor in good health.

This clone was observed a single time. The V and J genes are TRBV27 and TRBJ1-2, with TRBD1 matching 9 bases. Per the germline V gene, CDR1 is MNHEY and CDR2 is SMNVEV (reference sequence). The CDR3 length is 14 residues. The junction had 7 bases not matched to a gene; V was cut back by 4 bases and J by 7 bases. The DNA of the CDR3 is TGTGCCAGCAGTTCCGGACAGGGGAGGGCTGGCTACACCTTC. It encodes CASSSGQGRAGYTF.

The chain has TRBV19 and TRBJ1-5; 7 bases line up with TRBD1. CDR1 LNHDA and CDR2 SQIVND come from the germline V gene (reference sequence). The CDR3 is 15 amino acids. V dropped 7 bases and J dropped 3; count of bases not matched to a gene: 9. This CDR3 reads CASTDPGGDNQPQHF. CDR3 DNA sequence: TGTGCCAGTACCGACCCAGGGGGAGACAATCAGCCCCAGCATTTT.

The rearrangement uses TRBV5-3 and TRBJ2-7; the match to TRBD2 covers 12 bases. TRBV5-3 has ORF status, its function being uncertain. Trimming cost V 7 bases and J 2 bases; bases outside gene matches: 4. This CDR3 contains 14 residues. CDR3 region: CARRTSGRPYEQYF. The CDR3 DNA reads TGTGCCAGACGAACTAGCGGGAGGCCCTACGAGCAGTACTTC.

This chain uses TRBV29-1 with TRBJ2-3; D might be TRBD2 (6 bases). This CDR3 is 15 amino acids long. The germline V gene encodes CDR1 SQVTM and CDR2 ANQGSEA. The germline V and J ends were trimmed by 6 bases and 2 bases, with 18 bases remaining between them. CDR3 sequence reads: CSVALTSRDTDTQYF. The DNA of the CDR3 is TGCAGCGTGGCCCTCACATCGCGGGACACAGATACGCAGTATTTT.

The chain carries TRBV20-1 and TRBJ2-5; D is unresolved. The J call may not be correct, given that the DNA end is closer to TRBJ2-7. Germline V gene sequence: CDR1 DFQATT, CDR2 SNEGSKA (reference sequence). The CDR3 covers 11 residues. The CDR3 DNA reads TGCAGTGCTACAGAACTGTACGAGCAGTACTTC. This gives the protein CSATELYEQYF.

The chain joins TRBV14 to TRBJ1-1; possibly TRBD1 for D (6 bases). CDR3 size: 17 residues. Germline-derived CDR1 and CDR2 are SGHDN and FVKESK. V shed 2 bases and J shed 0 bases, with 16 bases lying between them. The CDR3 DNA sequence: TGTGCCAGCAGCCAACCTCAGGGGATTTTAATGAACACTGAAGCTTTCTTT. It translates to CASSQPQGILMNTEAFF.

V usage is TRBV5-1 and J usage is TRBJ2-5; D is unresolved. The length of the CDR3 is 15 residues. V was cut by 1 base and J by 5 bases, with 15 bases left in between. Germline CDR1 SGHRS, CDR2 YFSETQ. The CDR3 loop is CASSLSPRNEETQYF. CDR3 nucleotide sequence: TGCGCCAGCAGCTTGAGCCCGCGGAATGAGGAGACCCAGTACTTC.

The chain links TRBV2 to TRBJ2-5, with 8 nucleotides matching TRBD1. The CDR3 totals 14 residues. With 3 bases clipped from V and 1 base from J, the junction kept 1 base outside the gene matches. From germline, CDR1 is SNHLY and CDR2 FYNNEI. The DNA of the CDR3 is TGTGCCAGCAGTGACGGACAGGGCCAAGAGACCCAGTACTTC. Translating gives CASSDGQGQETQYF.

V is TRBV5-1 and J is TRBJ2-1; 14 bases are a match to TRBD2. The CDR3 loop spans 16 amino acids. V lost 4 bases to trimming and J lost 6 bases; unmatched junction nucleotides: 6. CDR1 and CDR2 from the germline V gene are SGHRS and YFSETQ. The CDR3 reads CASSVGLAGGPNEQFF. The CDR3 region has the DNA TGCGCCAGCAGCGTCGGACTAGCGGGAGGCCCCAATGAGCAGTTCTTC.

This clone has a handful of counts. The CDR3 here is CASSKQGQGAKNIQYF. The CDR3 nucleotides are TGCGCCAGCAGCAAACAAGGGCAGGGAGCCAAAAACATTCAGTACTTC. The chain uses TRBV5-1 and TRBJ2-4, with TRBD1 as a possible D gene (5 bases). This CDR3 is built from 16 residues. Germline CDR1 is SGHRS and CDR2 is YFSETQ. Between the trimmed V and J ends, which lost 4 bases and 0 bases, there was a span of 14 bases.

V gene TRBV5-1 combines with J gene TRBJ1-3; maybe TRBD1 (5 bases). Germline CDR1 SGHRS, CDR2 YFSETQ. The CDR3 sequence is 18 residues long. Trimming left V 0 bases short and J 0 bases short, with 16 bases between. The CDR3 spells CASSLAVRGASSGNTIYF. CDR3 in DNA: TGCGCCAGCAGCTTGGCTGTGAGAGGGGCCAGCTCTGGAAACACCATATATTTT.

The rearrangement joins TRBV25-1 to TRBJ2-7; no clear D gene. The CDR3 runs 11 residues. Germline assignment: CDR1 MGHDK and CDR2 SYGVNS. Between the trimmed V and J ends, which lost 4 bases and 2 bases, there was a span of 3 bases. The CDR3 here is CASSGAYEQYF. CDR3 nucleotides: TGTGCCAGCAGTGGAGCCTACGAGCAGTACTTC.

The chain uses TRBV6-5 and TRBJ1-2, with 9 bases fitting TRBD1. This CDR3 is built from 14 residues. J gave up 8 bases and V 4 bases, and 8 bases lay outside the gene matches. Germline V gene lookup returns CDR1 MNHEY and CDR2 SVGAGI. The CDR3 bases are TGTGCCAGCAGTTCGGACAGGGGCGGTGGCGGCTACACCTTC. Translated: CASSSDRGGGGYTF.

The J gene is TRBJ1-2, the V gene TRBV7-9; D is uncertain. The CDR3 covers 16 residues. Trimming pared 1 base from V and 5 bases from J, leaving 17 bases between. Per germline, CDR1 SEHNR and CDR2 FQNEAQ (reference sequence). The CDR3 loop is CASSLVGNATGYGYTF. The CDR3 DNA is TGTGCCAGCAGCTTAGTGGGCAACGCGACTGGGTATGGCTACACCTTC.